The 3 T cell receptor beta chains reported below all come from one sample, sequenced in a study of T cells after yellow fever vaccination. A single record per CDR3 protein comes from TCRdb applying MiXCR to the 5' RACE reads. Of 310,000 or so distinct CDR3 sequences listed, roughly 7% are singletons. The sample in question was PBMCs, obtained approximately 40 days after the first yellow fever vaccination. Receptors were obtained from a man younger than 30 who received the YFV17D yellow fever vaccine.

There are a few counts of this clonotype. CDR3 sequence (DNA): TGTGCCAGTAGTCAAGGACAGGTCCTGAACGAAAAACTGTTTTTT. Translation: CASSQGQVLNEKLFF. This chain uses TRBV19 with TRBJ1-4, with 7 bases lining up with TRBD1. This CDR3 has 15 amino acids. The germline V gene encodes CDR1 LNHDA and CDR2 SQIVND (reference sequence). J lost 8 bases, V lost 5 bases, and 11 bases had no gene match. The full variable domain, completed using reference TRBV19 and TRBJ1-4, is DGGITQSPKYLFRKEGQNVTLSCEQNLNHDAMYWYRQDPGQGLRLIYYSQIVNDFQKGDIAEGYSVSREKKESFPLTVTSAQKNPTAFYLCASSQGQVLNEKLFFGSGTQLSVL.

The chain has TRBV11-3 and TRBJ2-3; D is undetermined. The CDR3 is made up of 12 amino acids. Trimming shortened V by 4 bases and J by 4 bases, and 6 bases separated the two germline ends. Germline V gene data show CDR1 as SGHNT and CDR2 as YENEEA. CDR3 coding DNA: TGTGCCAGCAGCTCTAGTGCAGATACGCAGTATTTT. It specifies CASSSSADTQYF.

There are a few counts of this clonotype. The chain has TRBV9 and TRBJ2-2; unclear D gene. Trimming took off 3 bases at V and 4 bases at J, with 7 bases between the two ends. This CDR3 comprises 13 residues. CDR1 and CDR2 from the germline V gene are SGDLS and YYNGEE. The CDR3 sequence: CASSGPITGELFF. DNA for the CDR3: TGTGCCAGCAGCGGACCCATCACCGGGGAGCTGTTTTTT. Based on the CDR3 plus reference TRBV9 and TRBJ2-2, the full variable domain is DSGVTQTPKHLITATGQRVTLRCSPRSGDLSVYWYQQSLDQGLQFLIQYYNGEERAKGNILERFSAQQFPDLHSELNLSSLELGDSALYFCASSGPITGELFFGEGSRLTVL.